Below, 19 T cell receptor beta chains from the same sample are listed, as sequenced in a study of tumor-infiltrating lymphocytes in oesophageal squamous cell carcinoma. MiXCR, run by TCRdb on the PCR reads, gives a single entry per CDR3 protein. The repertoire has about 25,000 distinct CDR3 sequences, around 38% of them found once; the top ten carry under 30%. Sequenced input: esophageal tumor tissue. These receptor sequences come from a male donor with esophageal squamous cell carcinoma.

The V and J genes are TRBV7-2 and TRBJ2-3, with no clear D. The J call may be incorrect, as the DNA end agrees better with TRBJ2-1. CDR3 size: 13 residues. CDR1 is SGHTA, CDR2 FQGNSA, per germline. In DNA form, the CDR3 reads TGTGCCAGCAGCTTGAAGAGAACCTACGAGCAGTTCTTC. This encodes CASSLKRTYEQFF.

The gene calls are TRBV6-8 and TRBJ2-1; D remains unclear. V lost 7 bases and J 5 bases, leaving 12 bases between the germline ends. CDR3 size: 13 residues. The V gene's germline CDR1 is MNHGY and CDR2 SAAAGT. The CDR3 sequence: CASNHDGNNEQFF. The CDR3 DNA sequence: TGTGCCAGCAATCATGACGGTAACAATGAGCAGTTCTTC.

This clonotype was seen repeatedly, ten times or more. The chain recombines TRBV11-3 with TRBJ2-5; 10 bases agree with TRBD1. The CDR3 is made up of 15 amino acids. Trimming removed 5 bases from V and 5 bases from J; junction bases left unmatched: 8. Per germline, CDR1 SGHNT and CDR2 YENEEA. Here the CDR3 DNA reads TGTGCCAGCAGCCCAAATCGGGGACAGGGGGAGACCCAGTACTTC. Residues: CASSPNRGQGETQYF.

This clonotype was recorded at least ten times. V usage is TRBV28 and J usage is TRBJ2-1; D unclear. Per the germline V gene, CDR1 is MDHEN and CDR2 is SYDVKM. V shed 2 bases and J shed 8 bases, with 7 bases lying between them. This CDR3 has 12 amino acids. The DNA of the CDR3 is TGTGCCAGCAGTTTAGGGCCCGATGAGCAGTTCTTC. Its translation is CASSLGPDEQFF.

Concerning this clonotype: Its ends do not fully match the called genes, so a read error is possible. V is TRBV12-3 or TRBV12-4 and J is TRBJ2-5; no firm D call. The DNA end is a closer match to TRBJ2-7, so the J assignment may be wrong. The CDR3 spans 15 residues. The CDR3 DNA reads TGTGCCGGCAGTTTTACGTCCCCCTCCCTCTACGAGCAGTACTTC. Its translation is CAGSFTSPSLYEQYF.

This clonotype appeared many times. V gene TRBV6-1 combines with J gene TRBJ2-2; D is uncertain. Trimming stripped 5 bases from V and 6 bases from J, with 7 bases between. This CDR3 is 12 amino acids long. Germline lookup yields CDR1 MNHNS and CDR2 SASEGT. The DNA of the CDR3 is TGTGCCAGCAGTTCAGTATCCGGGGAGCTGTTTTTT. Its protein is CASSSVSGELFF.

This clonotype has just a few counts. The V gene is TRBV11-2, the J gene TRBJ1-6, with a weak D call TRBD1 (5 bases). Deletions cut 1 base from V and 4 bases from J, with 20 bases between. Germline V gives CDR1 SGHAT, CDR2 FQNNGV. The CDR3 runs to 19 residues. The CDR3 is CASSLVGGTIRQYNSPLHF. In nucleotides, the CDR3 is TGTGCCAGCAGCTTAGTAGGAGGAACTATTAGACAGTATAATTCACCCCTCCACTTT.

This rearrangement joins TRBV6-2 or TRBV6-3 to TRBJ2-3; 12 nucleotides match TRBD1. The J call is in doubt because the DNA end fits TRBJ2-7 better. The CDR3 has 24 amino acids. Germline V gene sequence: CDR1 MNHEY, CDR2 SVGEGT. The CDR3 nucleotides read TGTGCCAGCACCCCCCCGGGACAGGGGGCGACCCAGGACAACCCTCGACCCACCTACAATGAGCAGTACTTC. This sequence encodes CASTPPGQGATQDNPRPTYNEQYF.

The rearrangement uses TRBV6-2 or TRBV6-3 and TRBJ2-5; no firm D call. Between the trimmed V and J ends, which lost 6 bases and 11 bases, there was a span of 25 bases. The length of the CDR3 is 15 residues. Germline V lookup: CDR1 MNHEY, CDR2 SVGEGT. As DNA, the CDR3 is TGTGCCAGCAGGCTTCTAGGACGTCTACATGGTGAGCAGTACTTC. Protein: CASRLLGRLHGEQYF.

Comments on this clonotype: No conserved phenylalanine or tryptophan is present at the end of the CDR3, so a read error is the likely explanation. It is unclear where the CDR3 begins or ends on the DNA, so no DNA is shown, and the CDR3 is as TCRdb lists it. The chain is built from TRBV12-3 or TRBV12-4 and TRBJ2-1. The CDR3 is 10 amino acids long, termini counted. CDR3 sequence: CASSSWNWLS.

This clonotype showed up many times. The conserved closing phenylalanine or tryptophan is absent in this CDR3, likely reflecting a read error. The DNA is left out, because the CDR3 cannot be placed on it with certainty; the CDR3 is given as TCRdb lists it. This chain joins TRBV7-8 and TRBJ2-6. A total of 8 residues make up the CDR3, ends included. Per germline, CDR1 SGHVS and CDR2 FQNEAQ. The CDR3 reads CASSLSFG.

On this clonotype: It is likely a read error, because the conserved phenylalanine at the end of the CDR3 is missing. The limits of the CDR3 on the DNA are not certain, so only TCRdb's listed CDR3 is given. CDR3 loop: CASSTGQVINHPSTSVR. The V call is TRBV7-4, the J call TRBJ2-3; the table's D call, TRBD1, was not checked against the DNA. The CDR3 spans 17 amino acids, including both terminal residues. The germline CDR1 and CDR2 sequences are SGHVT and SQSDAQ.

This clonotype was seen many times. This chain links TRBV5-1 with TRBJ2-3, with TRBD2 identical over 10 bases. The germline gives CDR1 SGHRS, CDR2 YFSETQ. The length of the CDR3 is 15 residues. J lost 2 bases, V lost 2 bases, and 2 bases had no gene match. This CDR3 reads CASSLAGGPTDTQYF. CDR3 coding DNA: TGCGCCAGCAGCTTAGCGGGAGGGCCCACAGATACGCAGTATTTT.

The gene calls are TRBV5-1 and TRBJ2-7, with D unresolved. The germline V and J ends were trimmed by 0 bases and 2 bases, with 6 bases remaining between them. Germline V gene sequence: CDR1 SGHRS, CDR2 YFSETQ. There are 13 residues in the CDR3. The CDR3 coding sequence is TGCGCCAGCAGCTTGGGGATCACCTACGAGCAGTACTTC. It codes for CASSLGITYEQYF.

Worth noting for this clonotype: This CDR3 fails to terminate in the conserved phenylalanine or tryptophan, so it likely reflects a read error. The DNA is left out, because the CDR3 cannot be placed on it with certainty; the CDR3 is given as TCRdb lists it. The CDR3 is CASRLGLA. V is TRBV6-1 and J is TRBJ1-2. The germline CDR1 and CDR2 sequences are MNHNS and SASEGT. The CDR3 numbers 8 amino acids, ends counted.

This clonotype was seen a single time. The chain recombines TRBV20-1 with TRBJ2-7; 9 positions match TRBD2. With 0 bases clipped from V and 0 bases from J, the junction kept 6 bases outside the gene matches. This CDR3 comprises 16 residues. The V gene's germline CDR1 is DFQATT and CDR2 SNEGSKA (reference sequence). CDR3 protein: CSAREASGVSSYEQYF. The CDR3 nucleotides are TGCAGTGCTAGAGAGGCTAGCGGGGTGAGCTCCTACGAGCAGTACTTC.

V gene TRBV7-2 combines with J gene TRBJ2-5; 7 bases map to TRBD2. The closer fit of TRBJ2-7 to the DNA end suggests the J call may be wrong. The CDR3 has 14 amino acids. Germline V gene lookup returns CDR1 SGHTA and CDR2 FQGNSA. This chain's CDR3 is CASSKASGAYEQYF. The CDR3 DNA follows: TGTGCCAGCTCCAAGGCTAGCGGTGCCTACGAGCAGTACTTC.

This clonotype was observed many times. The chain links TRBV6-6 to TRBJ2-2; maybe TRBD1 (6 bases). Germline loops: CDR1 MNHNY, CDR2 SVGAGI (reference sequence). This CDR3 has 15 residues. The V end lost 4 bases, the J end lost 0 bases, and 9 bases lay between the germline ends. The CDR3 protein is CASSSRQANTGELFF. DNA for the CDR3: TGTGCCAGCAGTTCTCGACAGGCGAACACCGGGGAGCTGTTTTTT.

The chain combines TRBV7-2 with TRBJ1-5, with D uncertain. Germline V gives CDR1 SGHTA, CDR2 FQGNSA. CDR3 length: 14 residues. V was cut by 4 bases and J by 2 bases, with 9 bases left in between. Written as DNA, the CDR3 is TGTGCCAGCAGCTCGGACGCTCGCAATCAGCCCCAGCATTTT. Residues: CASSSDARNQPQHF.